This TCR beta chain was observed in a study of human T cells and chemical hapten exposure. In its sample, this clonotype was seen many times. The antigen is unknown. General study points: Counts of expanded TCRs (at PT1) showed a positive correlation with patch test score.

Time point indicated: patch test 1, 2 weeks after DPC sensitization. Sample treatment: therapeutic diphenylcyclopropenone sensitization with weekly scalp DPC. After removal of 0 bases from V and 5 bases from J, the junction contained 4 bases not matched to a gene. The CDR3 is 14 residues long. Germline CDR1 is SGHKS and CDR2 is YYEKEE (reference sequence). The library tagged individual cDNA molecules with unique molecular identifiers. TCRdb reprocessed the RACE reads via MiXCR and lists one record per CDR3 protein. The sample carries around 380,000 distinct CDR3 sequences, 4% to 5.5% recorded once. This clonotype was obtained from a woman aged 45-59 years with alopecia areata. Some clones in this sample may be carry-over from other donors' samples. This sample comprised whole blood, obtained in connection with sensitization to the hapten diphenylcyclopropenone (DPC). The chain has TRBV5-5 and TRBJ1-1; 7 bases are a match to TRBD1. CDR3 in amino acids: CASSLAARGTEAFF. Here the CDR3 DNA reads TGTGCCAGCAGCTTGGCTGCCAGGGGGACTGAAGCTTTCTTT.